This T cell receptor (beta chain) came from a study of blood T cells in healthy people across ages. Concerning this clonotype: What it binds is unknown.

Sample-barcoded 5' priming and a J-beta primer mix drove a second PCR of roughly 6 to 12 cycles. All samples yielded 2.5 million or more CDR3-containing paired-end reads. MiXCR, applied by TCRdb to the 5' RACE reads, yields one record per CDR3 protein. The sample includes 700,000 to 950,000 distinct CDR3 sequences, 55% to 75% of them seen just once. Study-level findings and limits: Bulk PBMC profiling left naive and antigen-experienced comparisons inconclusive. There were more naive CD4+ cells and higher diversity in long-lived donors than in aged donors.

Looked up from germline, CDR1 is DFQATT and CDR2 is SNEGSKA (reference sequence). The V segment lost 2 bases and the J segment 3 bases; nucleotides outside the gene matches: 15. CDR3 size: 18 residues. Input material: blood. V usage is TRBV20-1 and J usage is TRBJ2-3; 9 nucleotides agree with TRBD2. This TCR derives from a man aged 25 to 40 in good health. The CDR3 reads CSARTTQIAGEPTDTQYF. CDR3 coding DNA: TGCAGTGCTAGAACAACACAAATAGCGGGAGAACCGACAGATACGCAGTATTTT.